The source of this TCR beta chain is a study of blood T cell repertoires in COVID-19. Assay used: immunoSEQ multiplex PCR; TCRdb lists only in-frame clones, some missing. This sample yields about 27,000 clones, of which around 83% are seen a single time; 60% to 70% belongs to the top ten. The CDR3 is 15 residues long. V was clipped by 4 bases and J by 2 bases, with 13 bases between them. Germline CDR1 is SGDLS and CDR2 is YYNGEE. J is TRBJ2-1 and V is TRBV9; D unresolved. The sequence derives from a man aged 65 to 85 with acute or convalescent COVID-19. Material for sequencing was peripheral blood. CDR3 bases: TGTGCCAGCAGCCCGACCTGGAGCACCTACAATGAGCAGTTCTTC. It is translated as CASSPTWSTYNEQFF. Based on the CDR3 plus reference TRBV9 and TRBJ2-1, the full variable domain is DSGVTQTPKHLITATGQRVTLRCSPRSGDLSVYWYQQSLDQGLQFLIQYYNGEERAKGNILERFSAQQFPDLHSELNLSSLELGDSALYFCASSPTWSTYNEQFFGPGTRLTVL.